This T cell receptor (beta chain) was captured by sequencing in a study of beta chain features in type 1 diabetes. Study results and limitations: In every one of the four CD4+ subsets, TCRB CDR3s were moderately but significantly shorter in Type 1 diabetes patients.

CD45RO/CCR7/CD25/CD127/CD95/CD27 sorting isolated CD4+ naive, central memory, regulatory and stem cell-like memory cells. CDR3 length: 15 amino acids. The V and J ends lost 1 base and 1 base respectively, with 8 bases between them. Per germline, CDR1 LNHDA and CDR2 SQIVND (reference sequence). Expressed TCRB transcripts were sequenced because the isolated RNA had all been reverse transcribed beforehand. Assay used: immunoSEQ multiplex PCR; TCRdb lists only in-frame clones, some missing. This sample has under 450,000 clones, with over 11% found just once. Comment on this clone: Its matching antigen is unknown.

The rearrangement links TRBV19 to TRBJ2-1, with D tentatively TRBD1 or TRBD2 (5 bases each). The TCR originated in a man aged 25-45 years in good health. The sample taken for sequencing was naive CD4+ T cells from blood. The CDR3 sequence: CASSIVEGSYNEQFF. For the CDR3, the DNA is TGTGCCAGTAGTATAGTTGAGGGGTCCTACAATGAGCAGTTCTTC.